A single sample gave rise to the 25 T cell receptor beta chains below, sequenced in a study of blood T cell repertoires in COVID-19. Produced via immunoSEQ multiplex PCR; TCRdb's table is partial and in-frame only. Of around 140,000 clones in the sample, roughly three quarters were seen once. The specimen sequenced was peripheral blood. The source of these receptors is a woman aged 60-75 years with acute or convalescent COVID-19.

This clone came up a few times. The junction does not match germline at one end; this may be a read error. The chain has TRBV27 and TRBJ1-5, with D maybe TRBD1 (5 bases). The length of the CDR3 is 16 residues. Germline CDR1 is MNHEY and CDR2 is SMNVEV (reference sequence). The CDR3 loop is CASSLSWGFGNQPQHF. The CDR3 DNA reads as TGTGCCAGCAGCTTATCTTGGGGCTTTGGAAATCAGCCCCAGCATTTT.

The chain combines TRBV6-6 with TRBJ2-1, with D possibly TRBD2 on 5 matching bases. Germline V gene data show CDR1 as MNHNY and CDR2 as SVGAGI (reference sequence). V lost 4 bases to trimming and J lost 7 bases, with 14 bases between them. The length of the CDR3 is 14 residues. Here the CDR3 reads CASSLGGPGNEQFF. The CDR3 region has the DNA TGTGCCAGCAGTTTAGGCGGGCCCGGGAATGAGCAGTTCTTC.

This clone was seen only a few times. The chain employs TRBV20-1 and TRBJ1-1, with a weak D call TRBD1 (6 bases). Between the trimmed V and J ends, which lost 1 base and 10 bases, there was a span of 10 bases. Germline CDR1 DFQATT, CDR2 SNEGSKA (reference sequence). CDR3 length equals 11 residues. The CDR3, as DNA: TGCAGTGCTAGAGCGGGGGGCATAGCTTTCTTT. This gives the protein CSARAGGIAFF.

The chain joins TRBV10-3 to TRBJ1-3, with D unresolved. The V gene's germline CDR1 is ENHRY and CDR2 SYGVKD. The germline V and J ends were trimmed by 4 bases and 11 bases, with 12 bases remaining between them. This CDR3 contains 12 residues. The CDR3 loop is CAISGGRRPIYF. The DNA of the CDR3 is TGTGCCATCAGTGGAGGTCGGAGGCCCATATATTTT.

Here the CDR3 reads CASSSGQPNEKLFF. The CDR3 coding sequence is TGTGCCAGCAGCTCGGGACAGCCTAATGAAAAACTGTTTTTT. The chain is built from TRBV7-2 and TRBJ1-4; 7 bases agree with TRBD1. V lost 4 bases, J lost 3 bases, and 2 bases stayed unmatched. This CDR3 contains 14 residues. CDR1 and CDR2 from the germline V gene are SGHTA and FQGNSA.

The chain is built from TRBV4-1 and TRBJ1-6; weak D call: TRBD1 (6 bases). V shed 5 bases and J shed 7 bases, with 12 bases lying between them. Germline loops: CDR1 MGHRA, CDR2 YSYEKL. The CDR3 has 14 amino acids. CDR3 bases: TGCGCCAGCAGCTCGGGACAAGGGAATTCACCCCTCCACTTT. Amino acid sequence: CASSSGQGNSPLHF.

Only one count was recorded for this clone. The chain is built from TRBV5-4 and TRBJ2-7, with 11 bases matching TRBD2. The J segment lost 1 base and the V segment lost 0 bases, leaving 0 bases of the junction unmatched. The CDR3 has 15 residues. Germline CDR1 reads SGHNT; CDR2 reads YYREEE (reference sequence). As DNA, the CDR3 is TGTGCCAGCAGCTTGGGACTAGCGGGGTCCTACGAGCAGTACTTC. This sequence encodes CASSLGLAGSYEQYF. Full variable domain (missing parts from reference TRBV5-4 and TRBJ2-7): ETGVTQSPTHLIKTRGQQVTLRCSSQSGHNTVSWYQQALGQGPQFIFQYYREEENGRGNFPPRFSGLQFPNYSSELNVNALELDDSALYLCASSLGLAGSYEQYFGPGTRLTVT.

The count of this clone is one. This rearrangement joins TRBV18 to TRBJ1-2; D is perhaps TRBD1 (5 bases). CDR1 KGHSH and CDR2 LQKENI come from the germline V gene. This CDR3 spans 15 amino acids. Between the trimmed V and J ends, which lost 2 bases and 0 bases, there was a span of 10 bases. CDR3 nucleotides: TGTGCCAGCTCACCAGGAGACAGCTCTAACTATGGCTACACCTTC. It encodes CASSPGDSSNYGYTF.

This clone was recorded only once. This rearrangement joins TRBV28 to TRBJ2-2; 10 nucleotides agree with TRBD2. Germline V CDR1 and CDR2: MDHEN, SYDVKM. The CDR3 totals 17 residues. V lost 5 bases and J lost 6; bases outside the gene matches: 12. The CDR3 nucleotides are TGTGCCAGCAGTACGTACGGACTAGCGGTCGTAGCCGGGGAGCTGTTTTTT. Its protein product is CASSTYGLAVVAGELFF.

The chain combines TRBV15 with TRBJ1-2; TRBD1 might be the D (5 bases). With 2 bases removed from V and 5 bases from J, the gap between germline ends came to 18 bases. The V gene's germline CDR1 is LNHNV and CDR2 YYDKDF (reference sequence). This CDR3 spans 16 amino acids. The CDR3 nucleotides read TGTGCCACCAGCAGATGGGGGGGGGTGGGGGATTATGGCTACACCTTC. It specifies CATSRWGGVGDYGYTF.

V is TRBV9 and J is TRBJ2-1, with D perhaps matching TRBD1 (6 bases). The V end was cut by 3 bases, the J end by 2 bases, with 12 bases between. Looked up from germline, CDR1 is SGDLS and CDR2 is YYNGEE. The CDR3 is 15 residues long. This CDR3 is CASSGRGSTYNEQFF. In nucleotides, the CDR3 is TGTGCCAGCAGCGGCAGGGGTTCGACCTACAATGAGCAGTTCTTC.

The CDR3 DNA reads TGTGCCAGCGGAGCGGCACTCAACACAGATACGCAGTATTTT. Translation: CASGAALNTDTQYF. V gene TRBV6-5 combines with J gene TRBJ2-3; the D gene is possibly TRBD2 (5 bases). Looked up from germline, CDR1 is MNHEY and CDR2 is SVGAGI. CDR3 length equals 14 residues. Trimming stripped 8 bases from V and 2 bases from J, with 14 bases between.

The rearrangement links TRBV30 to TRBJ2-1; D gene unclear. Trimming left V 2 bases short and J 6 bases short, with 11 bases between. The germline V gene encodes CDR1 GTSNPN and CDR2 SVGIG (reference sequence). The CDR3 length is 13 residues. CDR3 loop: CAWSKNQVNEQFF. The CDR3 coding sequence is TGTGCCTGGAGTAAGAATCAGGTCAATGAGCAGTTCTTC.

The chain couples TRBV5-1 to TRBJ2-1, with 8 bases matching TRBD1. After removal of 2 bases from V and 5 bases from J, the junction contained 6 bases not matched to a gene. In germline, CDR1 is SGHRS, CDR2 YFSETQ. The CDR3 totals 15 residues. The CDR3 here is CASSLTGTGHNEQFF. CDR3 nucleotide sequence: TGCGCCAGCAGCTTAACCGGGACAGGCCACAATGAGCAGTTCTTC. Using reference TRBV5-1 and TRBJ2-1 for the parts outside the CDR3, the full variable domain is KAGVTQTPRYLIKTRGQQVTLSCSPISGHRSVSWYQQTPGQGLQFLFEYFSETQRNKGNFPGRFSGRQFSNSRSEMNVSTLELGDSALYLCASSLTGTGHNEQFFGPGTRLTVL.

This clone was counted a few times. The V gene is TRBV5-1, the J gene TRBJ2-1; 8 bases fit TRBD2. The CDR3 spans 17 residues. J gave up 1 base and V 4 bases, and 10 bases lay outside the gene matches. Per germline, CDR1 SGHRS and CDR2 YFSETQ. CDR3 sequence reads: CASSTEAGTSSYNEQFF. Written as DNA, the CDR3 is TGCGCCAGCAGCACAGAAGCCGGGACTAGTTCCTACAATGAGCAGTTCTTC.

The chain is built from TRBV19 and TRBJ2-1; 8 bases map to TRBD2. This CDR3 region has 15 residues. V lost 5 bases to trimming and J lost 6 bases; unmatched junction nucleotides: 9. Germline loops: CDR1 LNHDA, CDR2 SQIVND (reference sequence). The DNA of the CDR3 is TGTGCCAGTAGTCCGGGACTAGAGGGGCTCAATGAGCAGTTCTTC. This gives the protein CASSPGLEGLNEQFF.

The CDR3 DNA reads as TGTGCCAGCAGCCTAGAGTGGGGGGATGAAGCTTTCTTT. This codes for CASSLEWGDEAFF. V usage is TRBV28 and J usage is TRBJ1-1; maybe TRBD1 (5 bases). With 6 bases removed from V and 7 bases from J, the gap between germline ends came to 15 bases. CDR1 is MDHEN and CDR2 is SYDVKM in the germline V gene. The CDR3 sequence is 13 residues long.

The chain couples TRBV27 to TRBJ2-3; 9 bases match TRBD1. The CDR3 loop spans 17 amino acids. Losses at the gene ends were 3 bases for V and 4 bases for J; bases not matched to a gene: 11. Germline V gene data show CDR1 as MNHEY and CDR2 as SMNVEV (reference sequence). CDR3 residues: CASSLHRDRVSADTQYF. For the CDR3, the DNA is TGTGCCAGCAGTTTGCACCGGGACAGGGTTTCTGCAGATACGCAGTATTTT.

This clone was counted a few times. The rearrangement uses TRBV11-2 and TRBJ2-3; 7 bases match TRBD2. V lost 2 bases and J lost 2; bases outside the gene matches: 4. The CDR3 is 15 residues long. The germline gives CDR1 SGHAT, CDR2 FQNNGV. CDR3 sequence (DNA): TGTGCCAGCAGCTTAACCCTAGCGGCCACAGATACGCAGTATTTT. This sequence encodes CASSLTLAATDTQYF. Based on the CDR3 plus reference TRBV11-2 and TRBJ2-3, the full variable domain is EAGVAQSPRYKIIEKRQSVAFWCNPISGHATLYWYQQILGQGPKLLIQFQNNGVVDDSQLPKDRFSAERLKGVDSTLKIQPAKLEDSAVYLCASSLTLAATDTQYFGPGTRLTVL.

This rearrangement joins TRBV9 to TRBJ1-2; 9 bases match TRBD1. Trimming removed 6 bases from V and 5 bases from J; junction bases left unmatched: 11. This CDR3 has 15 residues. In germline, CDR1 is SGDLS, CDR2 YYNGEE. The CDR3 is CASKRTGGAEYGYTF. The CDR3 DNA reads as TGTGCCAGCAAAAGAACAGGGGGCGCGGAGTATGGCTACACCTTC.

The J gene is TRBJ2-5, the V gene TRBV5-4; the match to TRBD2 covers 11 bases. J gave up 4 bases and V 4 bases, and 9 bases lay outside the gene matches. Looked up from germline, CDR1 is SGHNT and CDR2 is YYREEE (reference sequence). The CDR3 is made up of 16 amino acids. CDR3 DNA: TGTGCCAGCAGCCCCAGACTAGCGGGATCGGGAGAGACCCAGTACTTC. This encodes CASSPRLAGSGETQYF. The variable domain in full, with the rest retrieved from reference TRBV5-4 and TRBJ2-5, is ETGVTQSPTHLIKTRGQQVTLRCSSQSGHNTVSWYQQALGQGPQFIFQYYREEENGRGNFPPRFSGLQFPNYSSELNVNALELDDSALYLCASSPRLAGSGETQYFGPGTRLLVL.

This clone came up once. The V gene is TRBV6-4, the J gene TRBJ2-1; 13 bases line up with TRBD2. V gave up 6 bases and J gave up 8 bases; unmatched junction bases: 4. Germline CDR1 and CDR2: MRHNA and SNTAGT. The CDR3 loop spans 14 amino acids. CDR3 loop: CASSRTSGSYEQFF. Written as DNA, the CDR3 is TGTGCCAGCAGCCGGACTAGCGGGAGCTATGAGCAGTTCTTC.

The chain carries TRBV7-9 and TRBJ2-4; D may be TRBD2 (5 bases). The CDR3 has 12 residues. The germline V gene encodes CDR1 SEHNR and CDR2 FQNEAQ (reference sequence). Trimming took 2 bases from V and 14 from J, leaving 13 bases between them. Here the CDR3 DNA reads TGTGCCAGCAGCTTAAGCAGCACGGAGGAGTACTTC. Protein: CASSLSSTEEYF.

J is TRBJ1-5 and V is TRBV19; D is possibly TRBD1 (6 bases). CDR3 length: 13 amino acids. Between the trimmed V and J ends, which lost 10 bases and 4 bases, there was a span of 14 bases. The V gene's germline CDR1 is LNHDA and CDR2 SQIVND (reference sequence). Here the CDR3 DNA reads TGTGCCACCGCAGACAGGTTTAATCAGCCCCAGCATTTT. The encoded protein is CATADRFNQPQHF.

The V gene is TRBV15, the J gene TRBJ2-5; the match to TRBD1 covers 11 bases. The V gene end was trimmed by 7 bases and the J gene end by 5 bases; junction bases not matched to a gene: 6. The CDR3 is 14 residues long. Germline V gene data show CDR1 as LNHNV and CDR2 as YYDKDF (reference sequence). The CDR3 sequence is CATNQDRGRETQYF. For the CDR3, the DNA is TGTGCCACCAACCAGGACAGGGGGCGGGAGACCCAGTACTTC.